This entry features one T cell receptor beta chain sequence. The antigen is undetermined. V lost 4 bases, J lost 5 bases, and 14 bases stayed unmatched. The length of the CDR3 is 16 residues. Germline V lookup: CDR1 SGHNT, CDR2 YYREEE (reference sequence). The data belong to a study of regulatory dendritic cells for organ transplantation. Study-wide findings and caveats: Mature dendritic cells appeared to drive more memory CD8+ clonal expansion than regulatory ones. Among resting subsets, memory CD8+ cells contained the most alloreactive clonotypes. Naive CD4+ and CD8+ repertoires were highly diverse; memory CD8+ was most oligoclonal.

Clones were sequenced by immunoSEQ multiplex PCR, and TCRdb holds only the in-frame ones, with some missing. This sample yields 20,000 to 25,000 clones, of which roughly 88% are seen a single time; roughly 0.67% belongs to the top ten. Allogeneic regulatory or mature dendritic cells were co-cultured for roughly five days with CFSE-labeled sorted T cells at 1:10. CD4+ or CD8+ T cells were sorted as naive CD45RA+ or memory CD45RO+. The TCR was taken from a human donor in good health. This chain uses TRBV5-4 with TRBJ1-1; 7 nucleotides align to TRBD1. Material for sequencing was naive CD4+ T cells from blood cultured with regulatory dendritic cells. Subset noted: CD45RA+ naive T cells. CDR3 nucleotides: TGTGCCAGCAGCAGAGGAGGGGGCATAGGGGGGACTGAAGCTTTCTTT. This codes for CASSRGGGIGGTEAFF.